The entry below gives a single T cell receptor (beta chain) sequence along with its context. Its antigen is unknown. The CDR3 totals 13 residues. Germline V gives CDR1 MNHNY, CDR2 SVGAGI (reference sequence). Trimming removed 8 bases from V and 4 bases from J; junction bases left unmatched: 5. The data derive from a study of cytomegalovirus exposure and HLA in healthy donors. The PCR was carried out with 60 Vbeta primers and 13 Jbeta primers. As processed by the authors: Roughly 11 million of the roughly 80 million unique TCR beta chains counted in a later analysis were shared. Repertoires were generated with immunoSEQ multiplex PCR, while TCRdb's copy carries only in-frame clones and drops some. That table is the source of V, J and clone size, and D and trimming were worked out from the DNA. The data contain 100,000 to 150,000 clones, about 80% of them singletons. The study, taken as a whole, reports: Sequencing depth across donors, presence/absence analyses assumed, was roughly uniform. One variant, a missense change in DCLRE1C, was linked in a later analysis to TCR beta V- and J-gene trimming. Altogether, 160 or so TCR beta chains were recorded as cytomegalovirus-associated.

Material for sequencing was PBMCs. The TCR was taken from a boy aged 2-15 years in good health and CMV-seronegative. J is TRBJ2-1 and V is TRBV6-6, with TRBD2 matching over 7 bases. CDR3 residues: CASLPGGYNEQFF. DNA of the CDR3: TGTGCCAGCCTCCCGGGAGGATACAATGAGCAGTTCTTC.